A single sample gave rise to the 23 T cell receptor beta chains below, sequenced in a study of blood T cell repertoires in COVID-19. TCRdb's copy holds only in-frame clones and misses some; the assay was immunoSEQ multiplex PCR. Of tens of thousands of clones listed, around 90% are singletons. The source material was peripheral blood. These receptors all stem from a man in his fifties or sixties with active COVID-19.

The rearrangement links TRBV7-2 to TRBJ2-2; D possibly corresponds to TRBD1 (6 bases). CDR1 SGHTA and CDR2 FQGNSA come from the germline V gene. Trimming removed 5 bases at V and 2 bases at J, with 18 bases between. The length of the CDR3 is 17 residues. In DNA form, the CDR3 reads TGTGCCAGCAGCCCGCGATCGGACAGACGTAACACCGGGGAGCTGTTTTTT. Translating gives CASSPRSDRRNTGELFF.

V and J are TRBV7-9 and TRBJ2-5; 7 bases agree with TRBD2. The ends lost 1 base at V and 2 bases at J; junction bases unmatched: 7. CDR1 SEHNR and CDR2 FQNEAQ come from the germline V gene (reference sequence). CDR3 size: 16 residues. This CDR3 reads CASSLGGGEIQETQYF. CDR3 nucleotide sequence: TGTGCCAGCAGCTTAGGGGGAGGGGAGATACAAGAGACCCAGTACTTC.

V and J are TRBV6-5 and TRBJ2-3; 10 nucleotides line up with TRBD2. The junction had 1 base not matched to a gene; V was cut back by 6 bases and J by 4 bases. Germline-derived CDR1 and CDR2 are MNHEY and SVGAGI. The CDR3 is made up of 13 amino acids. The chain's CDR3 is CASSLAGADTQYF. The CDR3 region has the DNA TGTGCCAGCAGCCTAGCGGGGGCAGATACGCAGTATTTT.

The gene calls are TRBV9 and TRBJ2-1; a weak D match, TRBD1 (6 bases). CDR3 size: 16 residues. Germline V CDR1 and CDR2: SGDLS, YYNGEE. The ends were cut back, 3 bases at V and 1 base at J, with 14 bases in the middle. CDR3 coding DNA: TGTGCCAGCAGCGCCGAACAGGGACGGTCCTACAATGAGCAGTTCTTC. Translating it yields CASSAEQGRSYNEQFF.

The chain uses TRBV19 and TRBJ2-2; D remains unclear. Germline CDR1 reads LNHDA; CDR2 reads SQIVND (reference sequence). This CDR3 spans 13 amino acids. V shed 9 bases and J shed 5 bases, with 13 bases lying between them. DNA for the CDR3: TGTGCCAGCCGGTACGTCGGTACCGGGGAGCTGTTTTTT. Its protein product is CASRYVGTGELFF.

The gene calls are TRBV5-8 and TRBJ2-4, with D hard to call. In germline, CDR1 is SGHTS, CDR2 YDEGEE. The CDR3 has 13 amino acids. The V and J ends lost 5 bases and 0 bases respectively, with 6 bases between them. The CDR3 loop reads CASRIRAKNIQYF. The CDR3 DNA reads as TGTGCCAGCAGGATCAGAGCCAAAAACATTCAGTACTTC.

This clone was seen only a few times. The chain uses TRBV5-4 and TRBJ1-1; possible D gene TRBD1, 5 bases. Trimming took 4 bases from V and 1 from J, leaving 11 bases between them. CDR3 length: 14 amino acids. From germline, CDR1 is SGHNT and CDR2 YYREEE (reference sequence). The CDR3 region is CASSVPTGNTEAFF. CDR3 bases: TGTGCCAGCAGCGTGCCTACAGGGAACACTGAAGCTTTCTTT.

J is TRBJ1-2 and V is TRBV15, with no clear D. Germline V gene sequence: CDR1 LNHNV, CDR2 YYDKDF (reference sequence). Trimming removed 0 bases at V and 6 bases at J, with 11 bases between. This CDR3 contains 14 residues. Here the CDR3 DNA reads TGTGCCACCAGCAGAGATCACGGGGTCGATGGCTACACCTTC. As protein: CATSRDHGVDGYTF.

The chain is built from TRBV7-6 and TRBJ2-7; 11 bases match TRBD1. The V segment lost 3 bases and the J segment 6 bases; nucleotides outside the gene matches: 10. This CDR3 has 16 residues. CDR1 is SGHVS and CDR2 is FNYEAQ in the germline V gene. CDR3 in amino acids: CASSFTPGQGGAEQYF. The CDR3, as DNA: TGTGCCAGCAGCTTTACACCGGGACAGGGGGGAGCCGAGCAGTACTTC.

CDR3 sequence: CASSSSGTGKNIQYF. CDR3 DNA sequence: TGTGCCAGCAGCTCGAGCGGGACGGGCAAAAACATTCAGTACTTC. The V and J genes are TRBV7-3 and TRBJ2-4, with 7 bases matching TRBD2. Germline values: CDR1 SGHTA, CDR2 FQGTGA. The CDR3 has 15 residues. J was trimmed by 3 bases and V by 4 bases; bases with no gene match: 6.

The V and J genes are TRBV7-2 and TRBJ2-1, with 8 bases identical to TRBD2. Trimming cost V 8 bases and J 9 bases; bases outside gene matches: 6. CDR1 and CDR2 from the germline V gene are SGHTA and FQGNSA. The CDR3 contains 12 residues. The CDR3 sequence: CASSGGRSEQFF. CDR3 nucleotide sequence: TGTGCCAGCTCGGGGGGGCGGAGTGAGCAGTTCTTC. Supplemented by reference TRBV7-2 and TRBJ2-1, the full variable domain reads GAGVSQSPSNKVTEKGKDVELRCDPISGHTALYWYRQSLGQGLEFLIYFQGNSAPDKSGLPSDRFSAERTGGSVSTLTIQRTQQEDSAVYLCASSGGRSEQFFGPGTRLTVL.

This clone appeared a single time. V usage is TRBV19 and J usage is TRBJ2-1, with 11 bases fitting TRBD2. The length of the CDR3 is 15 residues. V was clipped by 6 bases and J by 6 bases; unmatched bases: 7. Per the germline V gene, CDR1 is LNHDA and CDR2 is SQIVND (reference sequence). CDR3: CASSRLAGGGNEQFF. Here the CDR3 DNA reads TGTGCCAGTAGCCGCCTAGCGGGAGGAGGCAATGAGCAGTTCTTC.

The chain combines TRBV10-3 with TRBJ2-3, with D perhaps matching TRBD1 (5 bases). The CDR3 is 13 amino acids. V was shortened by 4 bases and J by 10 bases, with 15 bases between the two germline ends. Per germline, CDR1 ENHRY and CDR2 SYGVKD. The CDR3 region is CAISVQDRWPQYF. The DNA of the CDR3 is TGTGCCATCAGTGTACAGGACCGCTGGCCGCAGTATTTT.

The chain links TRBV27 to TRBJ1-1; 8 nucleotides agree with TRBD1. With 3 bases clipped from V and 6 bases from J, the junction kept 15 bases outside the gene matches. The germline gives CDR1 MNHEY, CDR2 SMNVEV (reference sequence). The CDR3 spans 17 residues. CDR3: CASSLQGAQVAGSEAFF. CDR3 coding DNA: TGTGCCAGCAGTTTGCAGGGGGCGCAGGTCGCAGGTTCTGAAGCTTTCTTT.

The sample holds one count of this clone. The chain couples TRBV11-3 to TRBJ1-3, with TRBD1 as a possible D gene (5 bases). Germline V lookup: CDR1 SGHNT, CDR2 YENEEA. Trimming shortened V by 6 bases and J by 6 bases, and 12 bases separated the two germline ends. This CDR3 spans 13 amino acids. The CDR3 loop reads CASSPGLENTIYF. The CDR3 DNA is TGTGCCAGCAGTCCAGGGCTTGAAAACACCATATATTTT.

The DNA of the CDR3 is TGTGCCAGCAGCTTAAATGGACTAGCTTGGGAGACCCAGTACTTC. It specifies CASSLNGLAWETQYF. The rearrangement links TRBV11-2 to TRBJ2-5; 8 nucleotides agree with TRBD2. The CDR3 is 15 amino acids. Germline-derived CDR1 and CDR2 are SGHAT and FQNNGV. V lost 2 bases, J lost 5 bases, and 7 bases stayed unmatched.

This rearrangement joins TRBV29-1 to TRBJ1-1; TRBD1 matches at 9 bases. The CDR3 is 13 residues long. After removal of 8 bases from V and 5 bases from J, the junction contained 9 bases not matched to a gene. CDR1 is SQVTM and CDR2 is ANQGSEA in the germline V gene. The CDR3: CSPLDRGATEAFF. The CDR3 DNA is TGCAGCCCACTGGACAGGGGCGCGACTGAAGCTTTCTTT.

The chain recombines TRBV3-1 (or the pseudogene TRBV3-2) with TRBJ2-2; weak D call: TRBD2 (5 bases). The CDR3 runs 13 residues. Germline V CDR1 and CDR2: LGHDT, YNNKEL (reference sequence). Trimming left V 0 bases short and J 10 bases short, with 9 bases between. The CDR3 DNA is TGTGCCAGCAGCCAAGAGCCTAGCCAGGAGCTGTTTTTT. Protein sequence: CASSQEPSQELFF.

V and J are TRBV6-5 and TRBJ2-1; the match to TRBD2 covers 8 bases. The germline CDR1 and CDR2 sequences are MNHEY and SVGAGI. The V and J ends lost 4 bases and 5 bases, in that order; junction bases with no gene match: 4. The CDR3 consists of 14 residues. In nucleotides, the CDR3 is TGTGCCAGCAGTTCAATAGCGGGGAACAATGAGCAGTTCTTC. It specifies CASSSIAGNNEQFF.

J is TRBJ2-1 and V is TRBV7-9; TRBD2 agrees at 9 bases. The CDR3 totals 18 residues. Germline V gene lookup returns CDR1 SEHNR and CDR2 FQNEAQ (reference sequence). V was clipped by 2 bases and J by 0 bases; unmatched bases: 8. CDR3 amino acids: CASSLRRPSGNSYNEQFF. Written as DNA, the CDR3 is TGTGCCAGCAGCTTACGACGTCCTAGCGGGAACTCCTACAATGAGCAGTTCTTC.

The rearrangement links TRBV5-1 to TRBJ1-2; 7 bases agree with TRBD1. This CDR3 has 14 residues. Germline V gene lookup returns CDR1 SGHRS and CDR2 YFSETQ. The V gene end was trimmed by 4 bases and the J gene end by 3 bases; junction bases not matched to a gene: 6. CDR3 sequence (DNA): TGCGCCAGCAGCCGAGACAGGGCGGACTATGGCTACACCTTC. Amino acid sequence: CASSRDRADYGYTF.

The V and J genes are TRBV15 and TRBJ2-3, with a possible D match to TRBD1 (6 bases). The germline gives CDR1 LNHNV, CDR2 YYDKDF (reference sequence). This CDR3 region has 16 residues. The ends were cut back, 1 base at V and 2 bases at J, with 13 bases in the middle. The CDR3 DNA sequence: TGTGCCACCAGCAGAGGTACGGGACATAACACAGATACGCAGTATTTT. Its protein is CATSRGTGHNTDTQYF.

This chain connects TRBV3-1 (or the pseudogene TRBV3-2) to TRBJ1-1; no firm D call. Germline CDR1 LGHDT, CDR2 YNNKEL (reference sequence). The CDR3 extends over 13 amino acids. Trimming cost V 1 base and J 5 bases, with 8 bases left between them. CDR3 sequence reads: CASSQVGRTEAFF. For the CDR3, the DNA is TGTGCCAGCAGCCAAGTGGGGAGGACTGAAGCTTTCTTT.